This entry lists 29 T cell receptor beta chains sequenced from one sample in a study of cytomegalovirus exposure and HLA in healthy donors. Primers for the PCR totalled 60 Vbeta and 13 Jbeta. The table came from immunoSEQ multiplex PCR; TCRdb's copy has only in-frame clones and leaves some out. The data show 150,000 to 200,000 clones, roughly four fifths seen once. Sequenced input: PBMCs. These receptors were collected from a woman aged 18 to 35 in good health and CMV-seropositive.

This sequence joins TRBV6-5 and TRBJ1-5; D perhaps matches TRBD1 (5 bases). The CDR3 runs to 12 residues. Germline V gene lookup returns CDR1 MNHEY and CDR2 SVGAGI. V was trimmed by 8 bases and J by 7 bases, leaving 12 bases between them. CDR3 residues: CASARVGQPQHF. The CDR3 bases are TGTGCCAGCGCCAGGGTGGGCCAGCCCCAGCATTTT.

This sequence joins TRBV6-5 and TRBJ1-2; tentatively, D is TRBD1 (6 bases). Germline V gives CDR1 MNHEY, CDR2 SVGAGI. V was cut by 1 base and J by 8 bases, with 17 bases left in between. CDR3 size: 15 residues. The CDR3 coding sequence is TGTGCCAGCAGTTACTTGAGGGGGGGATCGGGAGGCTACACCTTC. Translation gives CASSYLRGGSGGYTF.

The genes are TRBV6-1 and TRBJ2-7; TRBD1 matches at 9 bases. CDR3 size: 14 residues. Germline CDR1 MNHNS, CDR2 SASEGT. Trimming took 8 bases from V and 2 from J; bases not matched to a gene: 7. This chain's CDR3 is CASGTGTGTYEQYF. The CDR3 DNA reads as TGTGCCAGCGGGACTGGGACAGGGACCTACGAGCAGTACTTC.

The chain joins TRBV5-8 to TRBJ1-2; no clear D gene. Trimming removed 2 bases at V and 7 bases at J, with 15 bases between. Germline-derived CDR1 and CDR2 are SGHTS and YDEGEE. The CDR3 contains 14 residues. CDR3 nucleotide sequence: TGTGCCAGCAGCTTTAGAGTTCGGAGCTCTGGCTACACCTTC. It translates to CASSFRVRSSGYTF. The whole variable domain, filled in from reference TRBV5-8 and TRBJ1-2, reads EAGVTQSPTHLIKTRGQQATLRCSPISGHTSVYWYQQALGLGLQFLLWYDEGEERNRGNFPPRFSGRQFPNYSSELNVNALELEDSALYLCASSFRVRSSGYTFGSGTRLTVV.

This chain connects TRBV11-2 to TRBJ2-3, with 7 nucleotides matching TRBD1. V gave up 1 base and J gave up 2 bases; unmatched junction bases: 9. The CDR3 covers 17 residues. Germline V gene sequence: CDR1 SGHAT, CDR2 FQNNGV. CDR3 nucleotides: TGTGCCAGCAGCTTAGGGGGACAGAACTTGTTCACAGATACGCAGTATTTT. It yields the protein CASSLGGQNLFTDTQYF.

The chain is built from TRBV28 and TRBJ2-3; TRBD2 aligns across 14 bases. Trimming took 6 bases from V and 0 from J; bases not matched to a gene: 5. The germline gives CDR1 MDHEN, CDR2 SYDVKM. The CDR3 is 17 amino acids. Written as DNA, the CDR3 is TGTGCCAGCAGCGGACTAGCGGGGGGCCCTAGCACAGATACGCAGTATTTT. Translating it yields CASSGLAGGPSTDTQYF. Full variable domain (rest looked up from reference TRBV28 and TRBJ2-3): DVKVTQSSRYLVKRTGEKVFLECVQDMDHENMFWYRQDPGLGLRLIYFSYDVKMKEKGDIPEGYSVSREKKERFSLILESASTNQTSMYLCASSGLAGGPSTDTQYFGPGTRLTVL.

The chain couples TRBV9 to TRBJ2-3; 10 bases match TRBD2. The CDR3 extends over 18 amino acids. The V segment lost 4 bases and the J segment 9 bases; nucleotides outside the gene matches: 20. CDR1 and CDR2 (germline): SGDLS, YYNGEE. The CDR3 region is CASSPNLLAGAPKATQYF. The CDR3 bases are TGTGCCAGCAGCCCAAACCTTCTAGCGGGGGCCCCAAAGGCGACGCAGTATTTT.

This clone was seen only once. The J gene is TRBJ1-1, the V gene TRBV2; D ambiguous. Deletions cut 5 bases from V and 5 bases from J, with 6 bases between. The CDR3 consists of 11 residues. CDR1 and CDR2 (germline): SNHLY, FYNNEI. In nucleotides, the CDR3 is TGTGCCAGCAGTTCCGGGACTGAAGCTTTCTTT. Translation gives CASSSGTEAFF. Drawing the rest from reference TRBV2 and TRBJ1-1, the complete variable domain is EPEVTQTPSHQVTQMGQEVILRCVPISNHLYFYWYRQILGQKVEFLVSFYNNEISEKSEIFDDQFSVERPDGSNFTLKIRSTKLEDSAMYFCASSSGTEAFFGQGTRLTVV.

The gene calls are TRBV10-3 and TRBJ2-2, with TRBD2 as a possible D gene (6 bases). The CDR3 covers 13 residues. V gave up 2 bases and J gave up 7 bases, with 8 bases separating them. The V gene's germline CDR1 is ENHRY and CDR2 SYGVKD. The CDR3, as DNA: TGTGCCATCAGTGAGATGGAGGGCGGGGAGCTGTTTTTT. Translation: CAISEMEGGELFF.

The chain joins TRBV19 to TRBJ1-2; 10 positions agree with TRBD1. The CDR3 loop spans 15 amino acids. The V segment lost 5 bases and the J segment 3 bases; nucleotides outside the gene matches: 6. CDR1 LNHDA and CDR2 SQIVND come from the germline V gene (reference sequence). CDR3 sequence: CASSPQGQGYYGYTF. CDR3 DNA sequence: TGTGCCAGTAGTCCCCAGGGACAGGGGTACTATGGCTACACCTTC.

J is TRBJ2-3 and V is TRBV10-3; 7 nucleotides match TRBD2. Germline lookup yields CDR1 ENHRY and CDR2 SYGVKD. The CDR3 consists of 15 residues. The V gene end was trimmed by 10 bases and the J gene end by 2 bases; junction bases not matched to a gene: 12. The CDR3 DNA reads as TGTGCCACCGTCCAGTCTAGCGGTTCCACAGATACGCAGTATTTT. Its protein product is CATVQSSGSTDTQYF.

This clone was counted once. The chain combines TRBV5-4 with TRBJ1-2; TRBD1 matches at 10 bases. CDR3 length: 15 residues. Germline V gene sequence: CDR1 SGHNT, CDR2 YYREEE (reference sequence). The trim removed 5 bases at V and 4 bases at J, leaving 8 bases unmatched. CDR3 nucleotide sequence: TGTGCCAGCAGGAGGGACAGGGGCGTATTCTATGGCTACACCTTC. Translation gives CASRRDRGVFYGYTF.

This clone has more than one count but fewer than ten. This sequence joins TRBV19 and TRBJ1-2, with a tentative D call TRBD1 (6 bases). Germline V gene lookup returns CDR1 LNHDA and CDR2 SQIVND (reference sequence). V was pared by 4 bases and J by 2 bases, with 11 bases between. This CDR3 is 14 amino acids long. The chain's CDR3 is CASSTTQGNYGYTF. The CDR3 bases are TGTGCCAGTAGTACCACTCAGGGGAACTATGGCTACACCTTC.

DNA for the CDR3: TGTGCCAGCAGCCAAGGACAGCTCACAGATACGCAGTATTTT. Translation gives CASSQGQLTDTQYF. The V and J genes are TRBV13 and TRBJ2-3, with D possibly TRBD1 on 6 matching bases. The CDR3 runs 14 residues. The V gene lost 5 bases and the J gene lost 2 bases, with 11 bases spanning the gap. CDR1 is PRHDT and CDR2 is FYEKMQ in the germline V gene (reference sequence).

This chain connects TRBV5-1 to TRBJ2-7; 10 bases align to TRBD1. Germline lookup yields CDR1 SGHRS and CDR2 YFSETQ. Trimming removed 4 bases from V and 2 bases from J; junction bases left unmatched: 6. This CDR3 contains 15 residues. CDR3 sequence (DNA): TGCGCCAGCAGCGGCGGGACAGGGGTCACCTACGAGCAGTACTTC. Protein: CASSGGTGVTYEQYF.

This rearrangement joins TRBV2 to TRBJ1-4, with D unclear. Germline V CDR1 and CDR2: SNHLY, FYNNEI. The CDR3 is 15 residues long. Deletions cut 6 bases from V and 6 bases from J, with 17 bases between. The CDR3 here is CASSPLGLIDEKLFF. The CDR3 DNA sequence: TGTGCCAGCAGCCCCCTCGGACTGATCGATGAAAAACTGTTTTTT.

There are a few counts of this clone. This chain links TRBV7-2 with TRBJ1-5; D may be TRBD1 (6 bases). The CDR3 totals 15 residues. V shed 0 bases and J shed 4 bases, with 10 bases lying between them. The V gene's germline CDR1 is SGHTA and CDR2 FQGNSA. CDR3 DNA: TGTGCCAGCAGCTTAGCACAGGGTTGGAATCAGCCCCAGCATTTT. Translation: CASSLAQGWNQPQHF.

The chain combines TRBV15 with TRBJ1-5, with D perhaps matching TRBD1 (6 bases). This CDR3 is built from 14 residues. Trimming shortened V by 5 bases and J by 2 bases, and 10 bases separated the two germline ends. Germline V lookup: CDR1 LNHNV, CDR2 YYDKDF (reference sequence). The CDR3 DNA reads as TGTGCCACCAGCTTCGCAGGGGGCAATCAGCCCCAGCATTTT. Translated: CATSFAGGNQPQHF.

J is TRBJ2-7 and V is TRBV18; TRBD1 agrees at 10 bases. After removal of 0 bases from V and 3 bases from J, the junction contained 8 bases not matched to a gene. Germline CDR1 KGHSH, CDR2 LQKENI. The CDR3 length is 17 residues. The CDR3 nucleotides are TGTGCCAGCTCACCACCGACCGACAGGGGGCTGGGCTACGAGCAGTACTTC. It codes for CASSPPTDRGLGYEQYF.

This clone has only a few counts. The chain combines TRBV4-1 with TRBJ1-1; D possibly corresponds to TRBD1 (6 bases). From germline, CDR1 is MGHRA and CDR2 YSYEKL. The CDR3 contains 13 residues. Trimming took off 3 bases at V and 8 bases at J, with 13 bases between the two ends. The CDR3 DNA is TGCGCCAGCAGCCAGACCAGGACAGCGGAAGCTTTCTTT. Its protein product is CASSQTRTAEAFF.

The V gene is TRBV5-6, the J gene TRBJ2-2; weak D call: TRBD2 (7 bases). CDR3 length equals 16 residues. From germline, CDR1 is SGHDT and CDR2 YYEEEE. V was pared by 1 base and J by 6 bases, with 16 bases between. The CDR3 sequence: CASSLFAEGGAGELFF. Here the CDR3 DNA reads TGTGCCAGCAGCTTGTTCGCTGAAGGGGGGGCCGGGGAGCTGTTTTTT.

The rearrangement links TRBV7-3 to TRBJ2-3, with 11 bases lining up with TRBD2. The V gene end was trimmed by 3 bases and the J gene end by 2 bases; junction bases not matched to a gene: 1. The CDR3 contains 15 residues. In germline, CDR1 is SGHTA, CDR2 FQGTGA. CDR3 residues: CASSFSGGDTDTQYF. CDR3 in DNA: TGTGCCAGCAGCTTTAGCGGGGGGGACACAGATACGCAGTATTTT.

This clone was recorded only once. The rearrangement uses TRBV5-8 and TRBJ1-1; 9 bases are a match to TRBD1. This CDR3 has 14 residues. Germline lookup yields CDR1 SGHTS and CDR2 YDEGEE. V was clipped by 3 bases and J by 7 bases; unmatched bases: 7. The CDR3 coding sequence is TGTGCCAGCAGCTCCTGGACAGGGGCTCTTGAAGCTTTCTTT. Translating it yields CASSSWTGALEAFF.

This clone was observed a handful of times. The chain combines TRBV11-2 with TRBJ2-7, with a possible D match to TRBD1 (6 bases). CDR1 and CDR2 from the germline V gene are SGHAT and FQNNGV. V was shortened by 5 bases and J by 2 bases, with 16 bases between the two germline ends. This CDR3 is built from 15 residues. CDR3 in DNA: TGTGCCAGCAGCCAAATCGCCAGGGGAACCTACGAGCAGTACTTC. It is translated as CASSQIARGTYEQYF.

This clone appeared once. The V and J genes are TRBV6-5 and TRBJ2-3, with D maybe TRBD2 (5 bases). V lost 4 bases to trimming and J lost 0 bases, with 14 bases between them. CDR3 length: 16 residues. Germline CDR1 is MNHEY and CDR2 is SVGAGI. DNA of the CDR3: TGTGCCAGCAGTTTCGAGGGTACCACTAGCACAGATACGCAGTATTTT. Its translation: CASSFEGTTSTDTQYF.

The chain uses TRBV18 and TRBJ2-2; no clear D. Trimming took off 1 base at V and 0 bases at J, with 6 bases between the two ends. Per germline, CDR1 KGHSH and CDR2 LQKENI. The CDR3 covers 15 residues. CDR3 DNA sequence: TGTGCCAGCTCACCACAGCAGGCGAACACCGGGGAGCTGTTTTTT. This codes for CASSPQQANTGELFF.

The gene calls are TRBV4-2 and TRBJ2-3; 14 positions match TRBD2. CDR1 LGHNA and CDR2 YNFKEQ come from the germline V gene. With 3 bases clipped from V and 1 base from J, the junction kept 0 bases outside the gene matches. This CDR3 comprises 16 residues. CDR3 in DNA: TGTGCCAGCAGCCAGACTAGCGGGGGGGGCACAGATACGCAGTATTTT. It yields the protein CASSQTSGGGTDTQYF.

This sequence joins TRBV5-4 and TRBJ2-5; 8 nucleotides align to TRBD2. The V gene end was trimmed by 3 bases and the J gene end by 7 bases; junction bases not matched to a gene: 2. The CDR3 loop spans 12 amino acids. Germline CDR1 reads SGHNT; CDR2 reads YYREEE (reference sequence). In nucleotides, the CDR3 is TGTGCCAGCAGCTCCCGGGAGGGGACCCAGTACTTC. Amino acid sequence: CASSSREGTQYF.

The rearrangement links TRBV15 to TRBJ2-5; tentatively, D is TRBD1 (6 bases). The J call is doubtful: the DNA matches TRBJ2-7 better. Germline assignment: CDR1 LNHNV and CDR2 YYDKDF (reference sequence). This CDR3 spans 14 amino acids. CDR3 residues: CATSRDRGPYEQYF. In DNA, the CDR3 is TGTGCCACCAGCAGAGACAGGGGTCCCTACGAGCAGTACTTC.